This record looks at one T cell receptor (beta chain) sequence and its context. TCRdb keeps only in-frame clones here, not all; method: immunoSEQ multiplex PCR. Of about 52,000 clones listed, around 92% are singletons. This record belongs to a study of blood T cell repertoires in COVID-19. The CDR3 is made up of 16 amino acids. V lost 4 bases to trimming and J lost 4 bases; unmatched junction nucleotides: 6. CDR1 and CDR2 from the germline V gene are PRHDT and FYEKMQ (reference sequence). The chain joins TRBV13 to TRBJ2-6; 8 nucleotides agree with TRBD1. The source of this sequence is a man between 50 and 59 years old with active COVID-19. Sequencing was done on a sample of peripheral blood. CDR3 in amino acids: CASSSARGQGANVLTF. The CDR3 DNA is TGTGCCAGCAGCTCCGCCAGGGGGCAAGGGGCCAACGTCCTGACTTTC. Based on the CDR3 plus reference TRBV13 and TRBJ2-6, the full variable domain is AAGVIQSPRHLIKEKRETATLKCYPIPRHDTVYWYQQGPGQDPQFLISFYEKMQSDKGSIPDRFSAQQFSDYHSELNMSSLELGDSALYFCASSSARGQGANVLTFGAGSRLTVL.